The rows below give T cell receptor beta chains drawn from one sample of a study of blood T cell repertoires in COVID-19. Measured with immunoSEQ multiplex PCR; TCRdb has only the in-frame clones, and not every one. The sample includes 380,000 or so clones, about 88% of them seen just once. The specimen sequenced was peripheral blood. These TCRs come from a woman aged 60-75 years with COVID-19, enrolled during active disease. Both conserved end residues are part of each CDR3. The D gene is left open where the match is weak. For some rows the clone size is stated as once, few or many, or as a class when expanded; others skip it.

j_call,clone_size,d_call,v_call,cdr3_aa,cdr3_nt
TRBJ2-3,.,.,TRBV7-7,CASSLDGTSPSTDTQYF,TGTGCCAGCAGCTTAGACGGGACTTCACCCTCCACAGATACGCAGTATTTT
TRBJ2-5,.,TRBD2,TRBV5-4,CASSQGGLAEETQYF,TGTGCCAGCAGCCAGGGTGGACTAGCGGAGGAGACCCAGTACTTC
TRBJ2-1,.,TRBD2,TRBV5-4,CASSLRAGGPIDEQFF,TGTGCCAGCAGCTTACGAGCGGGGGGGCCGATCGATGAGCAGTTCTTC
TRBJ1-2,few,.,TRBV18,CASSPLQASGGVYGYTF,TGTGCCAGCTCACCACTGCAGGCATCTGGAGGGGTCTATGGCTACACCTTC
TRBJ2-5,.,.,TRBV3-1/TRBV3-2,CASSQVLGSLYEETQYF,TGTGCCAGCAGCCAAGTCCTAGGATCGTTGTATGAAGAGACCCAGTACTTC
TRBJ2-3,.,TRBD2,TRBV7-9,CASSRIAGGTDTQYF,TGTGCCAGCAGCCGAATAGCGGGGGGCACAGATACGCAGTATTTT
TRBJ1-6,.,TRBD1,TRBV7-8,CASSPTGGSPFFSPLHF,TGTGCCAGCAGCCCAACAGGGGGCTCACCCTTCTTTTCACCCCTCCACTTT
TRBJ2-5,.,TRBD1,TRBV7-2,CASSLQTGYETQYF,TGTGCCAGCAGCTTGCAGACAGGGTACGAGACCCAGTACTTC
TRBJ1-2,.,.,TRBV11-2,CASSLSGVYGYTF,TGTGCCAGCAGCTTGTCAGGGGTCTATGGCTACACCTTC
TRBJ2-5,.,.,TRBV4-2,CASSQDRWGGPQETQYF,TGTGCCAGCAGCCAAGATAGGTGGGGGGGCCCACAAGAGACCCAGTACTTC
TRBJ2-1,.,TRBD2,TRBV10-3,CAISATSGGYNEQFF,TGTGCCATCAGTGCGACTAGCGGGGGGTACAATGAGCAGTTCTTC
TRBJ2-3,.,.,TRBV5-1,CASSLTRPDTQYF,TGCGCCAGCAGCCTTACTAGGCCAGATACGCAGTATTTT
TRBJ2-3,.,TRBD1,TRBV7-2,CASSWGDRSTDTQYF,TGTGCCAGCAGCTGGGGGGACAGGTCCACAGATACGCAGTATTTT
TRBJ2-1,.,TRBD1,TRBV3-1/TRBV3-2,CASRGSGGSYNEQFF,TGTGCCAGCAGAGGTTCAGGGGGCTCCTACAATGAGCAGTTCTTC
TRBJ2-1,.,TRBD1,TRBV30,CAWSVRTGSLSYNEQFF,TGTGCCTGGAGTGTTAGGACAGGGTCGTTGTCCTACAATGAGCAGTTCTTC
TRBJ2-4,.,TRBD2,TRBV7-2,CASSLGLAGGLAKNIQYF,TGTGCCAGCAGCTTGGGACTAGCGGGGGGATTAGCCAAAAACATTCAGTACTTC
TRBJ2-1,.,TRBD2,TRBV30,CAWSEGLAGGREQFF,TGTGCCTGGAGTGAGGGGTTAGCGGGGGGTCGGGAGCAGTTCTTC
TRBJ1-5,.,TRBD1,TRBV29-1,CSTRDRRNQPQHF,TGCAGCACCAGGGACAGACGCAATCAGCCCCAGCATTTT
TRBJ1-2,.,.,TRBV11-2,CASRGAPPLNYGYTF,TGTGCCAGCAGAGGAGCCCCTCCTTTGAACTATGGCTACACCTTC
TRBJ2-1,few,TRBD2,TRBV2,CASGEFSGGYNEQFF,TGTGCCAGCGGGGAGTTTAGCGGGGGATACAATGAGCAGTTCTTC
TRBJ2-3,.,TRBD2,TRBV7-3,CASSCERGEEDTQYF,TGTGCCAGCAGTTGCGAGCGGGGGGAAGAAGATACGCAGTATTTT
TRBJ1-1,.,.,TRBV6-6,CASSPSPTRAMNTEAFF,TGTGCCAGCAGTCCCTCCCCAACCAGGGCCATGAACACTGAAGCTTTCTTT
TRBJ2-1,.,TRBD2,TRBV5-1,CASGLLAGSEREQFF,TGCGCCAGCGGCCTACTAGCGGGGTCGGAGAGGGAGCAGTTCTTC
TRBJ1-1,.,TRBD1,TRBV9,CASSSRTGNRTEAFF,TGTGCCAGCAGCTCCCGGACAGGAAATCGGACTGAAGCTTTCTTT
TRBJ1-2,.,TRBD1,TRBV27,CASRGIIGQGLNYGYTF,TGTGCCAGCCGAGGGATCATAGGACAGGGCCTAAACTATGGCTACACCTTC
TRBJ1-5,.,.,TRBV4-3,CASSQDGGDGQPQHF,TGCGCCAGCAGCCAAGATGGAGGGGATGGACAGCCCCAGCATTTT
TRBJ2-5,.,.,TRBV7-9,CASSIQRETQYF,TGTGCCAGCAGTATACAAAGAGAGACCCAGTACTTC
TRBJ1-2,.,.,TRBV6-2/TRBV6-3,CASSQGLYGYTF,TGTGCCAGCAGCCAAGGACTCTATGGCTACACCTTC
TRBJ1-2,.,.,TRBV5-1,CASSSEMGAAYGYTF,TGCGCCAGCAGCTCGGAGATGGGGGCGGCGTATGGCTACACCTTC